The sample holds many counts of the clone carrying this T cell receptor beta chain. V lost 0 bases to trimming and J lost 6 bases; unmatched junction nucleotides: 5. CDR3 length equals 15 residues. The germline V gene encodes CDR1 SGHTA and CDR2 FQGNSA. Using its own MiXCR run on the reads, TCRdb lists one record per CDR3 protein. This table has 250,000 or so distinct CDR3 sequences, over 15% appearing once. This sample is part of a study of T cell repertoires in cytomegalovirus infection. Study as a whole: Public TCR beta signatures provided an indication of both CMV infection and a matching HLA type.

This TCR was recovered from a human donor in good health (CMV status not recorded). Some clones in this sample may be carry-over from other donors' samples. J is TRBJ2-7 and V is TRBV7-2; TRBD1 agrees at 10 bases. The sample was CD8+ T cells from PBMCs. Here the CDR3 DNA reads TGTGCCAGCAGCTTAGCGACAGGGGGCGCGGGCGAGCAGTACTTC. Translating gives CASSLATGGAGEQYF.